This is a list of T cell receptor beta chains from one sample in a study of CD4+ T cells in melanoma. Generated by immunoSEQ multiplex PCR, the TCRdb table keeps only in-frame clones and is missing some. The sample yields 12,000 to 15,000 clones, about 63% seen once. Sequenced sample: cells from a culture (not recorded whether cultured in vitro). The receptors were gathered from a human donor with melanoma. Each CDR3 is given with its conserved first and last residue. The D gene is left open where the match is weak. Clone size is shown for a subset of rows, as once, few, many or a class of expanded clone.

>TRBJ1-5|-|TRBV7-2|few
CASSLDSGGGPHQPQHF
TGTGCCAGCAGCTTAGATTCGGGGGGGGGTCCGCATCAGCCCCAGCATTTT
>TRBJ1-5|-|TRBV19|-
CASSIRQGRGNQPQHF
TGTGCCAGTAGTATTCGTCAGGGGAGGGGCAATCAGCCCCAGCATTTT
>TRBJ2-5|-|TRBV25-1|-
CASSEYRQQETQYF
TGTGCCAGCAGTGAATATCGTCAGCAAGAGACCCAGTACTTC
>TRBJ1-2|TRBD1|TRBV11-2|-
CASSQAGQFHYGYTF
TGTGCCAGCAGCCAAGCGGGACAGTTTCACTATGGCTACACCTTC
>TRBJ2-1|TRBD2|TRBV27|few
CASTFRSGGNEQFF
TGTGCCAGCACCTTTCGCAGCGGGGGTAATGAGCAGTTCTTC
>TRBJ1-3|-|TRBV6-1|-
CASSEGLYSGNTIYF
TGTGCCAGCAGTGAGGGACTGTACTCTGGAAACACCATATATTTT
>TRBJ2-7|-|TRBV30|-
CAWSVWQASSYEQYF
TGTGCCTGGAGTGTCTGGCAGGCGAGCTCCTACGAGCAGTACTTC
>TRBJ2-1|-|TRBV7-9|few
CASSTKLTHNEQFF
TGTGCCAGCTCCACAAAGTTGACACACAATGAGCAGTTCTTC
>TRBJ1-2|-|TRBV20-1|-
CSVPLNYGYTF
TGCAGTGTCCCGTTGAACTATGGCTACACCTTC
>TRBJ1-2|-|TRBV28|-
CASSLRLYGYTF
TGTGCCAGCAGTTTAAGATTATATGGCTACACCTTC
>TRBJ2-7|TRBD1|TRBV30|-
CAWKGTGLSEQYF
TGTGCCTGGAAGGGGACAGGGTTATCCGAGCAGTACTTC
>TRBJ2-4|-|TRBV19|few
CASTETGLQYF
TGTGCCAGTACCGAGACGGGCCTTCAGTACTTC
>TRBJ2-2|-|TRBV6-6|-
CASSGQLDTGELFF
TGTGCCAGCAGTGGGCAGCTCGACACCGGGGAGCTGTTTTTT
>TRBJ1-4|-|TRBV14|-
CASSLTTGSGLEKLFF
TGTGCCAGCAGCCTTACCACAGGGTCCGGACTGGAAAAACTGTTTTTT
>TRBJ2-2|-|TRBV10-2|once
CASTNPANTGELFF
TGCGCCAGCACGAATCCCGCGAACACCGGGGAGCTGTTTTTT
>TRBJ1-2|-|TRBV7-9|once
CASSFDPVSSGYTF
TGTGCCAGCAGCTTTGATCCGGTTTCGAGCGGCTACACCTTC
>TRBJ1-2|TRBD1|TRBV6-5|-
CASRRDSTNYGYTF
TGTGCCAGCAGACGGGACAGCACTAACTATGGCTACACCTTC
>TRBJ2-7|TRBD1|TRBV11-2|-
CASSPRPPGQGAGEQYF
TGTGCCAGCAGCCCGAGGCCCCCCGGGCAGGGGGCAGGCGAGCAGTACTTC
>TRBJ2-3|TRBD2|TRBV29-1|-
CSVPVAGGKSDTQYF
TGCAGCGTTCCTGTAGCGGGGGGTAAATCAGATACGCAGTATTTT
>TRBJ2-1|-|TRBV6-5|-
CASRNTPASYNEQFF
TGTGCCAGCAGGAACACCCCGGCCTCCTACAATGAGCAGTTCTTC
>TRBJ1-1|TRBD1|TRBV19|few
CASSTPRQGRGQTVEAFF
TGTGCCAGTAGTACCCCCCGACAGGGAAGGGGACAAACGGTTGAAGCTTTCTTT
>TRBJ2-2|-|TRBV7-9|few
CASSLDAYTGELFF
TGTGCCAGCAGCTTAGATGCTTACACCGGGGAGCTGTTTTTT
>TRBJ2-1|TRBD2|TRBV5-1|-
CASSLAAGGLNEQFF
TGCGCCAGCAGCTTGGCAGCGGGGGGACTCAATGAGCAGTTCTTC
>TRBJ1-2|-|TRBV6-5|-
CASSYSHIQKWDGYTF
TGTGCCAGCAGTTACTCGCATATCCAGAAATGGGATGGCTACACCTTC
>TRBJ1-1|-|TRBV4-2|-
CASSARGANTEAFF
TGTGCCAGCAGCGCCAGAGGCGCGAACACTGAAGCTTTCTTT
>TRBJ2-5|-|TRBV27|-
CASRGPQGWETQYF
TGTGCCAGCAGGGGTCCGCAGGGTTGGGAGACCCAGTACTTC
>TRBJ1-5|-|TRBV19|-
CASSIPGGNQPQHF
TGTGCCAGTAGTATACCTGGGGGCAATCAGCCCCAGCATTTT
>TRBJ1-6|-|TRBV7-9|-
CASSPQDPNSPLHF
TGTGCCAGCAGCCCACAGGACCCTAATTCACCCCTCCACTTT
>TRBJ2-3|-|TRBV2|few
CASKGGTSTDTQYF
TGTGCCAGCAAGGGCGGGACCAGCACAGATACGCAGTATTTT
>TRBJ1-1|-|TRBV7-9|-
CASSLGLGRNTEAFF
TGTGCCAGCAGCTTAGGACTAGGGAGGAACACTGAAGCTTTCTTT
>TRBJ2-7|-|TRBV20-1|few
CSASVDYEQYF
TGCAGTGCTAGTGTGGATTACGAGCAGTACTTC
>TRBJ2-2|TRBD2|TRBV15|-
CATSPLPSPAGGPHGELFF
TGTGCCACCAGCCCGCTTCCATCGCCAGCGGGGGGGCCGCACGGGGAGCTGTTTTTT
>TRBJ1-4|TRBD1|TRBV5-1|-
CASSTGEINEKLFF
TGCGCCAGCAGCACAGGGGAAATTAATGAAAAACTGTTTTTT
>TRBJ1-1|-|TRBV7-9|few
CASSHQGENTEAFF
TGTGCCAGCAGCCATCAGGGCGAGAACACTGAAGCTTTCTTT
>TRBJ2-1|TRBD2|TRBV7-3|once
CASSLTGTSGAKEFF
TGTGCCAGCAGCCTAACCGGGACTAGCGGGGCTAAGGAGTTCTTC
>TRBJ2-7|-|TRBV25-1|few
CASRGTGTYEQYF
TGTGCCAGCAGGGGTACGGGAACCTACGAGCAGTACTTC
>TRBJ1-1|-|TRBV5-6|-
CASSRERPTEAFF
TGTGCCAGCAGCCGAGAACGCCCCACTGAAGCTTTCTTT
>TRBJ1-3|-|TRBV6-5|once
CASSSYSSGNTIYF
TGTGCCAGCAGTTCCTACAGCTCTGGAAACACCATATATTTT
>TRBJ2-1|-|TRBV11-2|-
CASSFGASRFVDNEQFF
TGTGCCAGCAGCTTCGGGGCTAGTAGGTTCGTAGACAATGAGCAGTTCTTC
>TRBJ1-1|-|TRBV10-3|-
CASRSRDAAEAFF
TGTGCCAGCAGATCGAGGGATGCAGCTGAAGCTTTCTTT
>TRBJ1-5|-|TRBV2|-
CAISDYSNQPQHF
TGTGCCATTTCGGACTATAGCAATCAGCCCCAGCATTTT
>TRBJ1-4|-|TRBV4-2|medium-sized
CASSQERGSGDEKLFF
TGTGCCAGCAGCCAAGAAAGAGGGAGTGGGGATGAAAAACTGTTTTTT
>TRBJ2-5|TRBD2|TRBV6-5|-
CASSSLAGGAQETQYF
TGTGCCAGCAGTTCTCTAGCGGGGGGGGCCCAAGAGACCCAGTACTTC
>TRBJ2-1|-|TRBV7-2|-
CASSSDRSAVVQFF
TGTGCCAGCAGCTCGGACAGAAGTGCTGTCGTGCAGTTCTTC
>TRBJ1-4|-|TRBV5-6|few
CASSRYGAASATNEKLFF
TGTGCCAGCAGCCGGTATGGGGCCGCTTCGGCGACTAATGAAAAACTGTTTTTT
>TRBJ1-1|-|TRBV6-5|-
CASSEAGGTEAFF
TGTGCCAGCAGCGAGGCGGGAGGCACTGAAGCTTTCTTT
>TRBJ1-3|-|TRBV6-5|-
CASSQGPSSGNTIYF
TGTGCCAGCAGCCAGGGTCCTTCCTCTGGAAACACCATATATTTT